A single sample is the source of the 16 T cell receptor beta chains below, sequenced in a study of low-dose radiotherapy and immunotherapy resistance in tumors. Gene-specific TRAV and TRBV primers were used for first-strand cDNA, covering alpha and beta chains. Amplification, which lasted 20 to 25 PCR cycles, used a constant-region primer and V-primer adapter to amplify TCRs. One entry per CDR3 protein results from TCRdb running MiXCR on the reads. This table holds nearly 60,000 distinct CDR3 sequences, 20% to 25% found once. Time point denoted: after trial treatment. The treatment is: LDRT plus nivolumab, ipilimumab, low-dose cyclophosphamide and aspirin (RACIN trial). This material consisted of PBMCs, taken after low-dose radiotherapy plus immunotherapy. The receptor set was obtained from a male donor with prostate cancer.

In this sample, this clonotype turned up many times. The chain links TRBV7-3 to TRBJ1-1, with 7 bases aligning to TRBD1. The junction had 11 bases not matched to a gene; V was cut back by 2 bases and J by 5 bases. This CDR3 region has 16 residues. Germline CDR1 SGHTA, CDR2 FQGTGA. CDR3 sequence: CASSLLGGGMVTEAFF. Here the CDR3 DNA reads TGTGCCAGCAGCTTATTAGGGGGCGGAATGGTTACTGAAGCTTTCTTT. Complete variable domain (other parts from reference TRBV7-3 and TRBJ1-1): GAGVSQTPSNKVTEKGKYVELRCDPISGHTALYWYRQSLGQGPEFLIYFQGTGAADDSGLPNDRFFAVRPEGSVSTLKIQRTERGDSAVYLCASSLLGGGMVTEAFFGQGTRLTVV.

In regard to this clonotype: The DNA is omitted, as the CDR3 cannot be located on it reliably, and the CDR3 follows TCRdb's listing. The genes are TRBV6-2 or TRBV6-3 and TRBJ1-1. The CDR3 is 23 amino acids long, termini counted. CDR1 is MNHEY, CDR2 SVGEGT, per germline. The CDR3 is CASSIYLCSVAPPLWQGDTEAFF.

This clonotype was detected many times. The chain recombines TRBV24-1 with TRBJ1-1, with D uncertain. Germline V lookup: CDR1 KGHDR, CDR2 SFDVKD. This CDR3 region has 15 residues. V dropped 2 bases and J dropped 5 bases, with 14 bases sitting between them. The CDR3 DNA reads TGTGCCACCAGTGATTCTGGGAGGATGTGGACTGAAGCTTTCTTT. Translated: CATSDSGRMWTEAFF.

This clonotype has ten or more counts. The chain couples TRBV20-1 to TRBJ1-1; perhaps TRBD1 as D (6 bases). V lost 5 bases and J lost 3, with 13 bases in between. The germline CDR1 and CDR2 sequences are DFQATT and SNEGSKA (reference sequence). The CDR3 length is 13 residues. The DNA of the CDR3 is TGCAGTGCTCTTGGCAGGGGTGACACTGAAGCTTTCTTT. Protein: CSALGRGDTEAFF.

This clonotype was observed many times. The chain uses TRBV7-9 and TRBJ2-5; D gene ambiguous. CDR3 length: 10 amino acids. Germline V gene lookup returns CDR1 SEHNR and CDR2 FQNEAQ (reference sequence). The V end was cut by 8 bases, the J end by 4 bases, with 5 bases between. For the CDR3, the DNA is TGTGCCAGCGGGCGAGAGACCCAGTACTTC. Amino acid sequence: CASGRETQYF.

This clonotype was seen at least ten times. The chain recombines TRBV5-1 with TRBJ2-7; D not certain. This CDR3 has 11 amino acids. Germline V gene data show CDR1 as SGHRS and CDR2 as YFSETQ. The V gene lost 3 bases and the J gene lost 2 bases, with 3 bases spanning the gap. The CDR3 sequence is CASSSTYEQYF. The DNA of the CDR3 is TGCGCCAGCAGCTCTACCTACGAGCAGTACTTC. The variable domain in full, with the rest retrieved from reference TRBV5-1 and TRBJ2-7, is KAGVTQTPRYLIKTRGQQVTLSCSPISGHRSVSWYQQTPGQGLQFLFEYFSETQRNKGNFPGRFSGRQFSNSRSEMNVSTLELGDSALYLCASSSTYEQYFGPGTRLTVT.

This clonotype was seen repeatedly, ten times or more. The chain has TRBV7-2 and TRBJ1-3; D is unresolved. The V end was cut by 6 bases, the J end by 4 bases, with 10 bases between. CDR3 length: 13 residues. Per the germline V gene, CDR1 is SGHTA and CDR2 is FQGNSA. Written as DNA, the CDR3 is TGTGCCAGCAGTTCTATGAGGGGAAACACCATATATTTT. Encoded protein: CASSSMRGNTIYF.

The rearrangement links TRBV28 to TRBJ1-2; no definite D call. CDR3 length: 11 amino acids. Germline CDR1 MDHEN, CDR2 SYDVKM. V was trimmed by 6 bases and J by 5 bases, leaving 7 bases between them. CDR3 amino acids: CASRAEYGYTF. CDR3 nucleotides: TGTGCCAGCAGGGCAGAGTATGGCTACACCTTC.

This clonotype appeared many times. DNA of the CDR3: TGTGCCTGGGACACGACAGGGGGCGGAGGCTACACCTTC. Translating gives CAWDTTGGGGYTF. The V call is TRBV30, the J call TRBJ1-2; 10 bases fit TRBD1. CDR3 length equals 13 residues. With 5 bases clipped from V and 8 bases from J, the junction kept 8 bases outside the gene matches. Germline V gene lookup returns CDR1 GTSNPN and CDR2 SVGIG (reference sequence).

The table lists this clonotype with many counts. At one boundary the junction diverges from the germline segment, which might be a read error. The chain carries TRBV7-7 and TRBJ2-1, with D perhaps matching TRBD1 (6 bases). The CDR3 is 14 residues long. Germline lookup yields CDR1 SSHAT and CDR2 FNYEAQ (reference sequence). The CDR3 protein is CASSFDGTFDEQFF. The CDR3 coding sequence is TGTGCTAGCAGCTTCGATGGGACATTCGATGAGCAGTTCTTC.

Ten or more counts support this clonotype. This chain joins TRBV4-3 and TRBJ2-2; D unclear. Germline V gene data show CDR1 as LGHNA and CDR2 as YSLEER. CDR3 size: 13 residues. V lost 3 bases, J lost 6 bases, and 8 bases lay in between. The CDR3 sequence: CASSQKVAGELFF. The CDR3 DNA reads TGCGCCAGCAGCCAGAAAGTCGCCGGGGAGCTGTTTTTT.

In the case of this clonotype: This likely reflects a read error, since a far larger clone is one base away. The chain has TRBV7-4 and TRBJ2-5; no definite D call. The CDR3 loop spans 15 amino acids. The V and J ends lost 2 bases and 4 bases respectively, with 14 bases between them. From germline, CDR1 is SGHVT and CDR2 SQSDAQ. The CDR3: CASSLNGIQVETQYF. The CDR3 DNA sequence: TGTGCCAGCAGCTTAAATGGCATCCAGGTAGAGACCCAGTACTTC.

This clonotype appeared a single time. This sequence joins TRBV29-1 and TRBJ1-2; D possibly corresponds to TRBD1 (6 bases). Germline V gene lookup returns CDR1 SQVTM and CDR2 ANQGSEA. The V end lost 6 bases, the J end lost 4 bases, and 18 bases lay between the germline ends. The CDR3 has 14 residues. In DNA form, the CDR3 reads TGCAGCGTGGAGGTGGGGGGCGCCATCTATGGCTACACCTTC. Protein: CSVEVGGAIYGYTF.

This clonotype came up many times. The CDR3 bases are TGCGCCAGCAGCTTGGATTTAATTGGGGATACGCAGTATTTT. As protein: CASSLDLIGDTQYF. This chain connects TRBV5-1 to TRBJ2-3; D is undetermined. Trimming pared 0 bases from V and 6 bases from J, leaving 11 bases between. CDR1 and CDR2 from the germline V gene are SGHRS and YFSETQ. There are 14 residues in the CDR3.

Details on this clonotype: Because the CDR3's place on the DNA is in doubt, the DNA is left out and the CDR3 is given as listed by TCRdb. The chain employs TRBV28 and TRBJ2-2; the table calls TRBD2, which could not be checked here. Ends included, the CDR3 has 16 residues. CDR1 is MDHEN and CDR2 is SYDVKM in the germline V gene. The CDR3: CASSPGLAGSGELFFF.

The sample holds many counts of this clonotype. In DNA form, the CDR3 reads TGTGCCAGCAGTTTTGGGGGAGGGGGCGATGGCTACACCTTC. Translating gives CASSFGGGGDGYTF. The chain couples TRBV12-3 or TRBV12-4 to TRBJ1-2; 7 bases align to TRBD1. Unmatched junction bases numbered 7, after V lost 3 bases and J lost 6 bases. The CDR3 sequence is 14 residues long.